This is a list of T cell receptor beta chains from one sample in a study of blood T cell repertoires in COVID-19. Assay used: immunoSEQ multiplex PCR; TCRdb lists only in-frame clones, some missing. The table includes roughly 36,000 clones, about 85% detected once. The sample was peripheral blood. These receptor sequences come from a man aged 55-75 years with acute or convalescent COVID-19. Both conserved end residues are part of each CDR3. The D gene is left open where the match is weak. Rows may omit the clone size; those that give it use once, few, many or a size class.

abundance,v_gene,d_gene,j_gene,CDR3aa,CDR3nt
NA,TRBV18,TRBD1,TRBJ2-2,CASSPPGTGYTGELFF,TGTGCCAGCTCACCACCAGGGACAGGGTACACCGGGGAGCTGTTTTTT
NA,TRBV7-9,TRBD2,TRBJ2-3,CASSSRTSGVSIHTQYF,TGTGCCAGCAGCTCTAGGACTAGCGGGGTATCCATACATACGCAGTATTTT
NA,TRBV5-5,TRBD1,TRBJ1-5,CASSRRQGDTNQPQHF,TGTGCCAGCAGCCGGAGACAGGGAGACACCAATCAGCCCCAGCATTTT
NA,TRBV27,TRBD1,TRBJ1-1,CASSLAGQGSPAFF,TGTGCCAGCAGTTTGGCAGGACAGGGGTCTCCGGCTTTCTTT
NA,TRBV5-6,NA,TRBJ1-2,CASSLGQGRVGGYTF,TGTGCCAGCAGCTTGGGGCAGGGCAGGGTCGGCGGCTACACCTTC
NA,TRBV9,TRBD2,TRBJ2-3,CASSVGTSGTLSTDTQYF,TGTGCCAGCAGCGTTGGGACTAGCGGGACTCTTAGCACAGATACGCAGTATTTT
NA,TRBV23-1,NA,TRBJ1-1,CASRRNTEAFF,TGCGCCAGCCGCAGGAACACTGAAGCTTTCTTT
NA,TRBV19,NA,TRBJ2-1,CASSSWGAYNEQFF,TGTGCCAGTAGTTCATGGGGGGCCTACAATGAGCAGTTCTTC
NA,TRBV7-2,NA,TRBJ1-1,CASSLGQNTEAFF,TGTGCCAGCAGCTTAGGACAGAACACTGAAGCTTTCTTT
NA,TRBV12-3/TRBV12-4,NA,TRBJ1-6,CASSLDRLGPLHF,TGTGCCAGCAGTTTAGACAGGTTGGGACCCCTCCACTTT
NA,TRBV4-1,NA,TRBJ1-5,CASSQPYQGTGQPQHF,TGCGCCAGCAGCCAACCATATCAGGGGACCGGTCAGCCCCAGCATTTT
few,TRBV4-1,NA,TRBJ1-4,CASSPFDTVNEKLFF,TGCGCCAGCAGCCCTTTCGACACGGTTAATGAAAAACTGTTTTTT
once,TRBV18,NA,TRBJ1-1,CASSPPFRDTEAFF,TGTGCCAGCTCACCACCGTTCAGGGACACTGAAGCTTTCTTT
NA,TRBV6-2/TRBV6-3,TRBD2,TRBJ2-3,CASSYTSGTSGGLNTDTQYF,TGTGCCAGCAGTTACACGAGCGGGACTAGCGGGGGTCTCAACACAGATACGCAGTATTTT
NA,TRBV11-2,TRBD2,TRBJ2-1,CASSARTSENNEQFF,TGTGCCAGCAGCGCGCGGACTAGCGAAAACAATGAGCAGTTCTTC
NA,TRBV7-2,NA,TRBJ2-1,CASSLRPGGQDEQFF,TGTGCCAGCAGCTTAAGACCCGGGGGGCAGGATGAGCAGTTCTTC
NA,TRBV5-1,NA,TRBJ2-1,CASSKTGNSAYNEQFF,TGCGCCAGCAGTAAGACGGGGAATAGCGCGTACAATGAGCAGTTCTTC
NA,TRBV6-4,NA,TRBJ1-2,CASSSGANYGYTF,TGTGCCAGCAGCTCAGGGGCTAACTATGGCTACACCTTC
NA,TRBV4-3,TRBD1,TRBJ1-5,CASSPYLGQGNQPQHF,TGCGCCAGCAGCCCCTATCTAGGACAGGGAAATCAGCCCCAGCATTTT
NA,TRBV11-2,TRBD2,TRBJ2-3,CASISSYAGSGRADTQYF,TGTGCCAGCATCTCTTCTTATGCGGGTAGCGGGAGAGCAGATACGCAGTATTTT
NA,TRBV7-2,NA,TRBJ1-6,CASSLQADMPNSPLHF,TGTGCCAGCAGCTTACAGGCGGACATGCCAAATTCACCCCTCCACTTT
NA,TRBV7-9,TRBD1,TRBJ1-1,CAIVTGENTEAFF,TGTGCCATCGTGACAGGGGAGAACACTGAAGCTTTCTTT
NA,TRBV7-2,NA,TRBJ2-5,CASSLGGAYQETQYF,TGTGCCAGCAGCTTGGGGGGTGCGTACCAAGAGACCCAGTACTTC
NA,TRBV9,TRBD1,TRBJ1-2,CASTPRGYASYGYTF,TGTGCCAGCACCCCCAGGGGGTACGCCAGCTATGGCTACACCTTC
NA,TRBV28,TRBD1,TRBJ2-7,CASTGTGFYEQYF,TGTGCCAGCACCGGGACAGGTTTCTACGAGCAGTACTTC
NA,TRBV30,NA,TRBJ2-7,CAWTGAPGEQYF,TGTGCCTGGACAGGGGCTCCGGGCGAGCAGTACTTC
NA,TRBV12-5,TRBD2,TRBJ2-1,CASGLEWGSGSAEQFF,TGTGCTAGTGGTTTGGAGTGGGGTAGCGGGAGCGCTGAGCAGTTCTTC
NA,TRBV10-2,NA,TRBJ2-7,CASSDPGGVRSYEQYF,TGCGCCAGCAGTGATCCCGGAGGTGTTCGCTCCTACGAGCAGTACTTC
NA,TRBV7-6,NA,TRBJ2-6,CASSLAPGDGANVLTF,TGTGCCAGCAGCTTAGCGCCGGGAGACGGGGCCAACGTCCTGACTTTC
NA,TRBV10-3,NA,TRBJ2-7,CAIRGDKTYEQYF,TGTGCCATCAGAGGGGACAAGACCTACGAGCAGTACTTC
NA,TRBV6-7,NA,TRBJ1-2,CASRPREPNYGYTF,TGTGCCAGCAGGCCCCGGGAGCCTAACTATGGCTACACCTTC